The 13 T cell receptor beta chains reported below all come from one sample, sequenced in a study of blood T cells in healthy people across ages. The second PCR ran about 6 to 11 cycles with a sample-barcoded 5' primer and J-beta primers. TCRdb redid the calling of the 5' RACE reads with MiXCR, one entry per CDR3 protein. This sample has more than 1,000,000 distinct CDR3 sequences, with about 25% found just once. This same sample was also part of a study on T cells of mothers and their children.

The sample was blood. The origin of the receptors is a girl aged 2 to 10 in good health.

This rearrangement joins TRBV6-2 or TRBV6-3 to TRBJ2-7; 8 bases are a match to TRBD1. The J segment lost 4 bases and the V segment lost 2 bases, leaving 7 bases of the junction unmatched. This CDR3 has 15 residues. CDR1 MNHEY and CDR2 SVGEGT come from the germline V gene. The CDR3, as DNA: TGTGCCAGCAGTTACGGGACAGGAGTGTTATACGAGCAGTACTTC. Translated: CASSYGTGVLYEQYF.

CDR3 region: CASRYRGTGTYGYTF. For the CDR3, the DNA is TGTGCCAGCAGATACCGCGGGACAGGGACCTATGGCTACACCTTC. The chain carries TRBV27 and TRBJ1-2; 9 bases line up with TRBD1. Per the germline V gene, CDR1 is MNHEY and CDR2 is SMNVEV (reference sequence). There are 15 residues in the CDR3. The V gene end was trimmed by 6 bases and the J gene end by 4 bases; junction bases not matched to a gene: 9.

J is TRBJ2-1 and V is TRBV7-9, with 8 bases lining up with TRBD1. CDR1 SEHNR and CDR2 FQNEAQ come from the germline V gene (reference sequence). This CDR3 is built from 16 residues. V was clipped by 4 bases and J by 2 bases; unmatched bases: 7. Written as DNA, the CDR3 is TGTGCCAGCAGCTCAGACAGGGGCCAGCCCTACAATGAGCAGTTCTTC. This gives the protein CASSSDRGQPYNEQFF.

On this clonotype: A read error may account for a junction end that differs from germline. V is TRBV2 and J is TRBJ1-4, with D perhaps TRBD1 (5 bases). The germline V gene encodes CDR1 SNHLY and CDR2 FYNNEI. This CDR3 comprises 16 residues. CDR3 loop: CASGPRDGTTNEKLFF. CDR3 DNA: TGTGCCAGCGGCCCTCGGGACGGAACAACTAATGAAAAACTGTTCTTT. Drawing the rest from reference TRBV2 and TRBJ1-4, the complete variable domain is EPEVTQTPSHQVTQMGQEVILRCVPISNHLYFYWYRQILGQKVEFLVSFYNNEISEKSEIFDDQFSVERPDGSNFTLKIRSTKLEDSAMYFCASGPRDGTTNEKLFFGSGTQLSVL.

This clonotype was counted a few times. V gene TRBV28 combines with J gene TRBJ2-7, with D perhaps being TRBD1 or TRBD2 (5 bases each). Deletions cut 3 bases from V and 0 bases from J, with 12 bases between. Germline CDR1 is MDHEN and CDR2 is SYDVKM. CDR3 size: 15 residues. This CDR3 is CASSFQGEGSYEQYF. In nucleotides, the CDR3 is TGTGCCAGCAGTTTTCAGGGAGAGGGCTCCTACGAGCAGTACTTC.

This sequence joins TRBV27 and TRBJ2-2; D not resolved. Trimming pared 7 bases from V and 7 bases from J, leaving 16 bases between. The CDR3 runs to 14 residues. Germline V gene data show CDR1 as MNHEY and CDR2 as SMNVEV (reference sequence). CDR3 region: CASTNRRSNGELFF. Written as DNA, the CDR3 is TGTGCCAGCACGAATCGACGGTCAAACGGGGAGCTGTTTTTT.

This clonotype was detected only a few times. The chain employs TRBV5-1 and TRBJ1-4; D perhaps matches TRBD1 (5 bases). The germline CDR1 and CDR2 sequences are SGHRS and YFSETQ. The CDR3 has 12 amino acids. The V end was cut by 7 bases, the J end by 8 bases, with 12 bases between. The CDR3 DNA sequence: TGCGCCAGCTCGGACCAGGGAGAAAAACTGTTTTTT. This codes for CASSDQGEKLFF.

The chain uses TRBV2 and TRBJ2-3; 9 bases match TRBD1. The CDR3 has 15 amino acids. The junction had 6 bases not matched to a gene; V was cut back by 8 bases and J by 0 bases. Per the germline V gene, CDR1 is SNHLY and CDR2 is FYNNEI. The CDR3 DNA reads as TGTGCCAGCGCGGGACAGGGATCTAGCACAGATACGCAGTATTTT. It specifies CASAGQGSSTDTQYF.

This clonotype was detected only a few times. V usage is TRBV6-6 and J usage is TRBJ2-1; D uncertain. V lost 0 bases and J lost 8, with 5 bases in between. This CDR3 region has 12 residues. Germline V CDR1 and CDR2: MNHNY, SVGAGI (reference sequence). In DNA, the CDR3 is TGTGCCAGCAGTTACTCGTTAGATGAGCAGTTCTTC. Residues: CASSYSLDEQFF.

The chain has TRBV28 and TRBJ1-1; unclear D gene. The V end was cut by 8 bases, the J end by 0 bases, with 10 bases between. The CDR3 loop spans 13 amino acids. Germline V gives CDR1 MDHEN, CDR2 SYDVKM. CDR3 in DNA: TGTGCCAGCTTTTACATGATGAACACTGAAGCTTTCTTT. Encoded protein: CASFYMMNTEAFF.

The rearrangement uses TRBV6-6 and TRBJ2-3; 7 bases agree with TRBD2. Germline CDR1 MNHNY, CDR2 SVGAGI (reference sequence). The trim removed 7 bases at V and 2 bases at J, leaving 6 bases unmatched. The length of the CDR3 is 14 residues. In nucleotides, the CDR3 is TGTGCCAGCAACATAGGACTAGACACAGATACGCAGTATTTT. The encoded protein is CASNIGLDTDTQYF.

Here the CDR3 reads CSASILNRGRTKNIQYF. The CDR3 DNA follows: TGCAGTGCTAGCATACTTAACAGGGGGAGGACCAAAAACATTCAGTACTTC. The chain combines TRBV20-1 with TRBJ2-4, with TRBD1 matching 8 bases. J gave up 2 bases and V 3 bases, and 12 bases lay outside the gene matches. This CDR3 has 17 residues. Germline lookup yields CDR1 DFQATT and CDR2 SNEGSKA (reference sequence).

The chain is built from TRBV9 and TRBJ1-4; perhaps TRBD1 as D (6 bases). V was trimmed by 0 bases and J by 11 bases, leaving 20 bases between them. CDR1 SGDLS and CDR2 YYNGEE come from the germline V gene. This CDR3 comprises 16 residues. The CDR3 protein is CASSVAWGPTGGKLFF. The CDR3 DNA follows: TGTGCCAGCAGCGTAGCGTGGGGGCCGACGGGGGGGAAACTGTTTTTT. Full variable domain (missing parts from reference TRBV9 and TRBJ1-4): DSGVTQTPKHLITATGQRVTLRCSPRSGDLSVYWYQQSLDQGLQFLIQYYNGEERAKGNILERFSAQQFPDLHSELNLSSLELGDSALYFCASSVAWGPTGGKLFFGSGTQLSVL.